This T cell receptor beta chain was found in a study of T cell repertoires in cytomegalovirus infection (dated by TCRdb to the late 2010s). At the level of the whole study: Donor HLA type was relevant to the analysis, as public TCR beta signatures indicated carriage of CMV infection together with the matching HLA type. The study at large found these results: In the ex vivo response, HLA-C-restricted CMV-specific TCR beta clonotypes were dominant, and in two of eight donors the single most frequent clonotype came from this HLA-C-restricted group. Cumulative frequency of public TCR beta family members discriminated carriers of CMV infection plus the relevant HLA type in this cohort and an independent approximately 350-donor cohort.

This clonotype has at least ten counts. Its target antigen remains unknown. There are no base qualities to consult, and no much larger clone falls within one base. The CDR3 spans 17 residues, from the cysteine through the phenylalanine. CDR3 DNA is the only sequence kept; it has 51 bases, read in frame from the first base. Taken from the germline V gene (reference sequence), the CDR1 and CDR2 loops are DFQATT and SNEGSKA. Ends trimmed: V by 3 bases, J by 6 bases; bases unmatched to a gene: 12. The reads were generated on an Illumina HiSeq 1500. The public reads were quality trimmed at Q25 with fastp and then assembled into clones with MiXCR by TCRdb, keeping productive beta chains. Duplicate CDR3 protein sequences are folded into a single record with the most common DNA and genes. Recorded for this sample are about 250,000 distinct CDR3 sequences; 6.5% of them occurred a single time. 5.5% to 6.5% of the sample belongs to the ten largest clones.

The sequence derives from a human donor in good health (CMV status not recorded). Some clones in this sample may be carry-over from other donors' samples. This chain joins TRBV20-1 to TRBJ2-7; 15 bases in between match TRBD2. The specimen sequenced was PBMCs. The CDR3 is CSASAGLAGGSPSEQYF. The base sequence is TGCAGTGCTAGCGCGGGACTAGCGGGGGGCTCCCCCTCCGAGCAGTACTTC.